Below, one T cell receptor (beta chain) is given with its context. The sample belongs to a study of cytomegalovirus exposure and HLA in healthy donors. A multiplex PCR was run with 60 Vbeta primers and 13 Jbeta primers. Assay used: immunoSEQ multiplex PCR; TCRdb lists only in-frame clones, some missing. The table records roughly 190,000 clones, about three quarters of them present only once. V lost 2 bases and J 5 bases, leaving 6 bases between the germline ends. This CDR3 contains 13 residues. Germline loops: CDR1 MNHEY, CDR2 SVGAGI. The chain couples TRBV6-5 to TRBJ2-2; D might be TRBD2 (5 bases). The source is a woman aged 40 to 50 in good health and CMV-seronegative. The specimen sequenced was PBMCs. CDR3 loop: CASSYPGTGELFF. As DNA, the CDR3 is TGTGCCAGCAGTTACCCGGGAACCGGGGAGCTGTTTTTT.